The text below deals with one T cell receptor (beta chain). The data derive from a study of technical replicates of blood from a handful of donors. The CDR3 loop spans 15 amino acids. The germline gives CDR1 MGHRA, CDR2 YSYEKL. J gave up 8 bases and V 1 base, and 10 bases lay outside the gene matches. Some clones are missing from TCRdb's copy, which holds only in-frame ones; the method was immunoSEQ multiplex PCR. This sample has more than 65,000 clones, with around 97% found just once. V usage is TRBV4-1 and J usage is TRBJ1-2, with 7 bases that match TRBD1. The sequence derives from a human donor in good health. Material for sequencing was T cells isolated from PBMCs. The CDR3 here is CASSQGDRVIRGYTF. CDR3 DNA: TGCGCCAGCAGCCAAGGCGACAGGGTGATTAGAGGCTACACCTTC.